This T cell receptor beta chain was captured in a study of OX40 agonist ivuxolimab in advanced cancers. In terms of the full investigation: The costimulatory receptor OX40 (CD134) was targeted by ivuxolimab, a fully human IgG2 agonistic monoclonal antibody. Patients were allowed to have had prior anti-PD-1, anti-PD-L1 or anti-CTLA-4 therapy, and approximately 40% of the dose-escalation patients had been treated with checkpoint inhibitors. The paper reports the monotherapy dose-escalation portion (N of about 47 patients) of the phase I ivuxolimab trial. Intravenous ivuxolimab was administered to patients every 2 weeks at six dose levels: 0.01, 0.1, 0.3, 1.5, 3 and 10 mg/kg. Partial responses were achieved by three dose-escalation patients, of whom one had hepatocellular carcinoma and two had cutaneous melanoma. Of the roughly 54 patients in dose escalation, some 19 had hepatocellular carcinoma, roughly 15 had melanoma, 9 had renal cell carcinoma and 9 had head and neck cancer. Peripheral TCRbeta sequencing aimed to test whether ivuxolimab altered TCR sequence diversity and caused clonal T-cell expansion. The dose-escalation cohort was 80% to 90% male with a mean age of about 65 years, ranging from roughly 23 to 90.

The paper as a whole reports these results and caveats: Low levels of normalized T-cell clonal expansion were also seen in some nonresponding patients. In partial responders in the 0.1-3.0 mg/kg groups, normalized peripheral clonal expansion was found to be among the lowest, especially among CD8+ T cells. At doses of 0.1 to 3.0 mg/kg, clonal expansion of both CD4+ and CD8+ blood T cells was observed from baseline to week 6. The antigen specificity of the peripheral T cells that underwent clonal expansion was not determined. On average, CD8+ T cells showed more expanded clones than CD4+ T cells after ivuxolimab.

Comment on this clone: This receptor's antigen is unknown. Base qualities are not recorded, but no much larger clone differs from it by a single base.

The trial excluded patients who had a history of autoimmune disease or were on systemic immunosuppression. Peripheral blood for TCR sequencing was drawn from every dose cohort at baseline, at cycle 4 day 1 and at cycle 7 day 1. Samples were obtained from an open-label, multicenter, first-in-human phase I dose-escalation trial of ivuxolimab. Adults with locally advanced or metastatic melanoma, renal cell, hepatocellular, or head and neck squamous cell carcinoma were enrolled in the trial. Before TCR sequencing, CD4+ T cells and CD8+ T cells from peripheral blood were sorted into separate populations. The germline V gene sets CDR1 to MDHEN and CDR2 to SYDVKM. From V the trimming removes 1 base and from J it removes 1 base, while the gene matches leave 2 bases of the junction unaccounted for. Its CDR3 holds 15 amino acids, cysteine through phenylalanine. Of the read, only the CDR3 DNA is kept; its 45 bases are in frame from base 1.

To sequence the TCRbeta CDR3 region, genomic DNA was isolated from the sorted cells. TCRbeta CDR3 regions were sequenced using the immunoSEQ Assay. Not all clones reach the TCRdb copy of this immuneACCESS table, which keeps in-frame sequences only. Checked studies attribute under half of the gap to unresolved V genes and leave the rest unexplained. The sample table contains roughly 77,000 clones; only one count was recorded for under 90% of them. The ten largest clones take up roughly 0.5% of the sample. The chain is made from TRBV28 and TRBJ1-1, and 8 junction bases match TRBD1. This specimen consisted of CD4+ or CD8+ T cells sorted from blood, obtained in a trial of the OX40 agonist ivuxolimab. The TCR comes from an adult with an advanced solid tumor such as melanoma, head and neck, liver or kidney cancer. The sequenced DNA is TGTGCCAGCAGTTTATATGGGACAGGGAACACTGAAGCTTTCTTT. Translated, it reads CASSLYGTGNTEAFF.